The sequence of this T cell receptor (beta chain) was determined in a study of patients and donors after allogeneic stem cell transplantation. TCRdb ran MiXCR on the RT-PCR reads and lists one entry per CDR3 protein. The sample has over 130,000 distinct CDR3 sequences; roughly 35% are singletons. In this sample, this clonotype turned up a few times. The specimen was blood, either unsorted or a sorted T cell fraction (not recorded which). The TCR sequence derives from a human donor who was either an allogeneic HSCT recipient or a stem cell or donor lymphocyte infusion donor (not recorded which). It is not recorded whose cells these are; they may come from a transplant donor.

The CDR3 region is CASSPVVGWETQYF. In nucleotides, the CDR3 is TGTGCCAGCAGCCCGGTGGTGGGTTGGGAGACCCAGTACTTC. This chain links TRBV7-8 with TRBJ2-5; no clear D gene. This CDR3 comprises 14 residues. Trimming cost V 5 bases and J 5 bases, with 15 bases left between them. Germline V gene data show CDR1 as SGHVS and CDR2 as FQNEAQ.